The entry that follows covers one TCR beta chain sequence. Deep was the level used in running the assay. TCRdb's copy holds only in-frame clones and misses some; the assay was immunoSEQ multiplex PCR. This table holds around 450,000 clones, roughly 77% found once. This sample was included in a study of shared clonotypes between healthy human individuals. The CDR3 loop spans 12 amino acids. Germline lookup yields CDR1 SGHTA and CDR2 FQGNSA. Deletions cut 5 bases from V and 9 bases from J, with 11 bases between. This rearrangement joins TRBV7-2 to TRBJ2-1; D not certain. The source is a woman in her thirties or forties in good health. Some clones in this sample may be carry-over from other donors' samples. The sequencing sample was made of PBMCs. CDR3 residues: CASSTRFSEQFF. CDR3 in DNA: TGTGCCAGCAGCACCCGGTTTAGTGAGCAGTTCTTC.